This is a list of T cell receptor beta chains from one sample in a study of T cell responses to AZD1222 COVID-19 vaccine. Libraries were prepared by immunoSEQ multiplex PCR; TCRdb keeps only in-frame clonotypes and omits some of them. The top ten clones hold approximately 5.1% of a sample with 95,000 to 150,000 clones, about 93% of them seen once. Sequencing was performed on peripheral blood, taken 28 days after the second AZD1222 dose. The receptors originated from an adult who received the AZD1222 COVID-19 vaccine. CDR3s include the opening cysteine and the closing phenylalanine or tryptophan. D genes are given only for firm matches. Clone size is given for some rows only: seen once, a few or many times, or a class if the clone is expanded.

D	V	size	J	DNA	CDR3
TRBD2	TRBV7-6	NA	TRBJ2-1	TGTGCCAGCAGCGTGGACAAAATTCTAGCGGGCCACGATGAGCAGTTCTTC	CASSVDKILAGHDEQFF
NA	TRBV7-2	NA	TRBJ1-4	TGTGCCAGCAGCTTAGCAGGCGTAGAAAAACTGTTTTTT	CASSLAGVEKLFF
TRBD2	TRBV5-1	NA	TRBJ2-7	TGCGCCAGCAGCTCATCGACTAGCGTTCGCTCCTACGAGCAGTACTTC	CASSSSTSVRSYEQYF
NA	TRBV19	once	TRBJ1-1	TGTGCCAGTAGGGACAGAGTTAACACTGAAGCTTTCTTT	CASRDRVNTEAFF
TRBD1	TRBV10-1	NA	TRBJ2-4	TGCGCCAGCTCGGGACAGGGGAACATTCAGTACTTC	CASSGQGNIQYF
TRBD1	TRBV25-1	NA	TRBJ1-4	TGTGCCAGCAGTGACCGGACAGGGGTGGAAAAACTGTTTTTT	CASSDRTGVEKLFF
NA	TRBV18	NA	TRBJ2-6	TGTGCCAGCTCTCCAGAGATTTCTGGGGCCAACGTCCTGACTTTC	CASSPEISGANVLTF
TRBD1	TRBV18	NA	TRBJ1-2	TGTGCCAGCTCACCACCGGGACAGGATGGCTACACCTTC	CASSPPGQDGYTF
NA	TRBV5-1	NA	TRBJ2-2	TGCGCCAGCAGCCCCGGGCAGGGGAACACCGGGGAGCTGTTTTTT	CASSPGQGNTGELFF
NA	TRBV6-1	NA	TRBJ1-4	TGTGCCAGCAGTCCCAAGGACAGTGACGAAAAACTGTTTTTT	CASSPKDSDEKLFF
NA	TRBV15	NA	TRBJ1-2	TGTGCCACCAGCAAGCCACAGTCTTTTGGCTACACCTTC	CATSKPQSFGYTF
NA	TRBV6-6	few	TRBJ1-2	TGTGCCAGCGAAGGGGGAGGTGGCACAAGCGGCTACACCTTC	CASEGGGGTSGYTF
NA	TRBV3-1/TRBV3-2	NA	TRBJ2-3	TGTGCCAGCAGCCTACCGGGCCAAAGGGATACGCAGTATTTT	CASSLPGQRDTQYF
TRBD1	TRBV7-9	NA	TRBJ1-4	TGTGCCAGCAGCCCGGGACAGGGGCGCGGTTTAGGGGAAAAACTGTTTTTT	CASSPGQGRGLGEKLFF
TRBD1	TRBV6-5	NA	TRBJ1-4	TGTGCCAGCAGCGGACAGGGCTTTAATGAAAAACTGTTTTTT	CASSGQGFNEKLFF
TRBD1	TRBV11-2	NA	TRBJ1-2	TGTGCCAGCAGCTTAGGGACAGGGGGCGATGGCTACACCTTC	CASSLGTGGDGYTF
NA	TRBV7-9	NA	TRBJ1-1	TGTGCCAGCAGCTTAGGTATGACAGATGATACTGAAGCTTTCTTT	CASSLGMTDDTEAFF
TRBD1	TRBV5-1	NA	TRBJ2-2	TGCGCCAGCAGCCCTCAACAGGGGGCGGACGGGGAGCTGTTTTTT	CASSPQQGADGELFF
NA	TRBV7-9	NA	TRBJ2-5	TGTGCCAGCAGCTTCCCTTCGAAAGGGAAAGAGACCCAGTACTTC	CASSFPSKGKETQYF
NA	TRBV6-4	NA	TRBJ2-2	TGTGCCAGCAGTGACGACAGTACAACCGGGGAGCTGTTTTTT	CASSDDSTTGELFF
NA	TRBV5-1	NA	TRBJ2-2	TGCGCCAGCTGCTCTACGGCGAACACCGGGGAGCTGTTTTTT	CASCSTANTGELFF
TRBD2	TRBV5-1	NA	TRBJ2-1	TGCGCCAGCAGCTATGGGGCGGGAGATAGTGAGCAGTTCTTC	CASSYGAGDSEQFF
TRBD1	TRBV10-1	NA	TRBJ2-7	TGCGCCAGCAGCGGACAGGCACTTGGCGAGCAGTACTTC	CASSGQALGEQYF
NA	TRBV5-1	NA	TRBJ1-2	TGCGCCAGCAGTTCCGGGCCTCCCGGTGGCTACACCTTC	CASSSGPPGGYTF
NA	TRBV30	NA	TRBJ1-6	TGTGCCTGGAGTCCCGGACTCAATTCACCCCTCCACTTT	CAWSPGLNSPLHF
NA	TRBV6-5	NA	TRBJ1-4	TGTGCCAGCAGCAGCACGACTGGTCCATATGAAAAACTGTTTTTT	CASSSTTGPYEKLFF
NA	TRBV7-6	NA	TRBJ2-1	TGTGCCAGCAGCTACGGGGGACAGCAGTTCTTC	CASSYGGQQFF
NA	TRBV5-1	NA	TRBJ1-2	TGCGCCAGCAGCTTGGCACAACACGCGGGTACCTTC	CASSLAQHAGTF
NA	TRBV24-1	NA	TRBJ2-2	TGTGCCACCAGTGACAGCTTCAACACCGGGGAGCTGTTTTTT	CATSDSFNTGELFF
NA	TRBV30	NA	TRBJ1-2	TGTGCCTGGAGTGTAGGCAGGGTGAATTTCAATGGCTACACCTTC	CAWSVGRVNFNGYTF
NA	TRBV30	NA	TRBJ1-3	TGTGCCTGGAGTCGAACAGCACCTGGAAACACCATATATTTT	CAWSRTAPGNTIYF
NA	TRBV30	NA	TRBJ1-6	TGTGCCTGGAGTATAGGACAGATCCTCCACTTT	CAWSIGQILHF
NA	TRBV7-3	NA	TRBJ1-3	TGTGCCAGCAGCTTAATGGCGGGAGGAAACACCATATATTTT	CASSLMAGGNTIYF
TRBD2	TRBV9	NA	TRBJ2-1	TGTGCCAGCAGTCCTGATATGGGAGGGCCCGATGAGCAGTTCTTC	CASSPDMGGPDEQFF
TRBD1	TRBV2	NA	TRBJ2-7	TGTGCCAGCAGTGGGGATTCGGACAGGGGTTACGAGCAGTACTTC	CASSGDSDRGYEQYF
TRBD1	TRBV25-1	once	TRBJ2-7	TGTGCCAGCAGTGCCAGGGGGCGGAGCTCCTACGAGCAGTACTTC	CASSARGRSSYEQYF
NA	TRBV12-3/TRBV12-4	once	TRBJ2-2	TGTGCCAGCAGTCCCTTGAGGGGCGGGGAGCTGTTTTTT	CASSPLRGGELFF
NA	TRBV2	NA	TRBJ2-3	TGTGCCACCTCTGTCGGACCTATTACGCAGTATTTT	CATSVGPITQYF
NA	TRBV5-1	NA	TRBJ2-7	TGCGCCAGCAGCTTAGGGTACGAGCAGTACTTC	CASSLGYEQYF
NA	TRBV4-3	NA	TRBJ2-2	TGCGCCAGCAGCCAAGACGTTCAGGGTACCGGGGAGCTGTTTTTT	CASSQDVQGTGELFF
TRBD2	TRBV9	NA	TRBJ2-2	TGTGCCAGCAGCGTGATAGCGGGAGGGCCAGTGGACACCGGGGAGCTGTTTTTT	CASSVIAGGPVDTGELFF
TRBD2	TRBV4-2	NA	TRBJ2-7	TGTGCCAGCAGCCAACTAGCGGGGAGCTCCTACGAGCAGTACTTC	CASSQLAGSSYEQYF
NA	TRBV10-3	NA	TRBJ1-6	TGTGCCATTTCCAAAGAGGGAGGGACGGGGTCACCCCTCCACTTT	CAISKEGGTGSPLHF
TRBD2	TRBV7-9	NA	TRBJ2-5	TGTGCCAGCAGCGCCATACTAGCGGGGGCCCAAGAGACCCAGTACTTC	CASSAILAGAQETQYF
NA	TRBV7-3	NA	TRBJ2-1	TGTGCCAGCAGCCCGGAGGGCCTACACAATGAGCAGTTCTTC	CASSPEGLHNEQFF